Below, 7 T cell receptor beta chains from the same sample are listed, as sequenced in a study of Tregs in tolerant kidney transplant recipients. Produced via immunoSEQ multiplex PCR; TCRdb's table is partial and in-frame only. Here the sample spans about 77,000 clones, 95% to 98% being singletons. This specimen was CD4+ T cells from blood, taken before the transplant. The receptors come from a human donor who received a combined kidney and bone marrow transplant.

This chain joins TRBV7-9 and TRBJ1-5, with 7 bases fitting TRBD1. This CDR3 region has 15 residues. Germline CDR1 SEHNR, CDR2 FQNEAQ (reference sequence). V dropped 4 bases and J dropped 2; count of bases not matched to a gene: 5. The CDR3 loop is CASSSNGQGNQPQHF. Here the CDR3 DNA reads TGTGCCAGCAGCTCAAACGGACAGGGCAATCAGCCCCAGCATTTT.

The V call is TRBV5-4, the J call TRBJ2-1; weak D call: TRBD2 (6 bases). The CDR3 has 14 amino acids. Germline V gene data show CDR1 as SGHNT and CDR2 as YYREEE (reference sequence). V lost 4 bases and J 7 bases, leaving 15 bases between the germline ends. CDR3 nucleotide sequence: TGTGCCAGCAGCGGAGCCGGGAGACATAATGAGCAGTTCTTC. Encoded protein: CASSGAGRHNEQFF.

V is TRBV19 and J is TRBJ1-6, with TRBD1 matching 10 bases. V gave up 4 bases and J gave up 8 bases; unmatched junction bases: 5. Germline CDR1 is LNHDA and CDR2 is SQIVND (reference sequence). There are 15 residues in the CDR3. The CDR3 region has the DNA TGTGCCAGTAGTAAAGGGGGGACAGGGGATTCACCCCTCCACTTT. The encoded protein is CASSKGGTGDSPLHF. Looking up the rest from reference TRBV19 and TRBJ1-6 gives the full variable domain: DGGITQSPKYLFRKEGQNVTLSCEQNLNHDAMYWYRQDPGQGLRLIYYSQIVNDFQKGDIAEGYSVSREKKESFPLTVTSAQKNPTAFYLCASSKGGTGDSPLHFGNGTRLTVT.

This clone came up once. The gene calls are TRBV30 and TRBJ2-1; maybe TRBD2 (7 bases). Germline V gives CDR1 GTSNPN, CDR2 SVGIG (reference sequence). Trimming pared 2 bases from V and 15 bases from J, leaving 20 bases between. This CDR3 region has 13 residues. As DNA, the CDR3 is TGTGCCTGGAGTTCAGCGGGACAAACCAGGCTGTTCTTC. Protein: CAWSSAGQTRLFF.

The chain recombines TRBV7-2 with TRBJ2-7, with 11 bases identical to TRBD2. The CDR3 covers 18 residues. Germline-derived CDR1 and CDR2 are SGHTA and FQGNSA. The V and J ends lost 0 bases and 1 base, in that order; junction bases with no gene match: 8. In DNA form, the CDR3 reads TGTGCCAGCAGCTTAGCGCCCCCTACTAGCGGGGGATCCTACGAGCAGTACTTC. This translates into CASSLAPPTSGGSYEQYF.

The chain employs TRBV5-1 and TRBJ1-6; 9 bases are a match to TRBD1. V was pared by 2 bases and J by 7 bases, with 7 bases of the junction left unmatched. This CDR3 spans 16 amino acids. Germline values: CDR1 SGHRS, CDR2 YFSETQ. Written as DNA, the CDR3 is TGCGCCAGCAGCTTAAACCCGGGACAGGGAAATTCACCCCTCCACTTT. Amino acids: CASSLNPGQGNSPLHF.

This chain joins TRBV7-2 and TRBJ1-1; tentatively, D is TRBD1 (5 bases). The CDR3 contains 15 residues. V lost 5 bases and J lost 0, with 13 bases in between. Germline V gene data show CDR1 as SGHTA and CDR2 as FQGNSA. The CDR3: CASSPRTRLNTEAFF. Written as DNA, the CDR3 is TGTGCCAGCAGCCCTCGGACACGATTGAACACTGAAGCTTTCTTT.